This TCR beta chain was retrieved from a study of cytomegalovirus exposure and HLA in healthy donors. Study-wide context: Researchers found that about four fifths of some 400 genotyped donors fell within the Caucasian-associated ancestry cluster.

Trimming cost V 2 bases and J 7 bases, with 9 bases left between them. Germline V lookup: CDR1 MNHEY, CDR2 SVGAGI. The CDR3 covers 13 residues. The PCR made use of 60 Vbeta and 13 Jbeta primers. The protocol was immunoSEQ multiplex PCR, while the TCRdb copy is restricted to in-frame clones and leaves out a portion. The sample carries 150,000 or so clones, 65% to 85% recorded once. This receptor was identified in a man aged 18 to 35 in good health and CMV-seronegative. The sequencing input was PBMCs. This chain uses TRBV6-5 with TRBJ1-5, with D tentatively TRBD1 (6 bases). The CDR3 DNA sequence: TGTGCCAGCAGTTACGGACAGCTCCAGCCCCAGCATTTT. Its translation is CASSYGQLQPQHF.